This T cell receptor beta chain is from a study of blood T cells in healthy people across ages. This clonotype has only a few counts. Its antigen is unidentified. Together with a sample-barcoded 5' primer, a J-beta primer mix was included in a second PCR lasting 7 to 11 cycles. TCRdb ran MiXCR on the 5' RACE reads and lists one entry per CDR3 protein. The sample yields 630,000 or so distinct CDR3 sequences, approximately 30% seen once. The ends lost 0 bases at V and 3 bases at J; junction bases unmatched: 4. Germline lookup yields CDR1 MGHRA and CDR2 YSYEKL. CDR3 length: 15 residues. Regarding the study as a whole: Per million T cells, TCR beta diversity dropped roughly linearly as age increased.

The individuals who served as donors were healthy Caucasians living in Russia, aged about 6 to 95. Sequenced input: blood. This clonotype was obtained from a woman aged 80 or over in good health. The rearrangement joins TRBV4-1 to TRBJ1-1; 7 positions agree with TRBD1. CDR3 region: CASSQDIQGHTEAFF. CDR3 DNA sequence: TGCGCCAGCAGCCAAGATATACAGGGGCACACTGAAGCTTTCTTT.